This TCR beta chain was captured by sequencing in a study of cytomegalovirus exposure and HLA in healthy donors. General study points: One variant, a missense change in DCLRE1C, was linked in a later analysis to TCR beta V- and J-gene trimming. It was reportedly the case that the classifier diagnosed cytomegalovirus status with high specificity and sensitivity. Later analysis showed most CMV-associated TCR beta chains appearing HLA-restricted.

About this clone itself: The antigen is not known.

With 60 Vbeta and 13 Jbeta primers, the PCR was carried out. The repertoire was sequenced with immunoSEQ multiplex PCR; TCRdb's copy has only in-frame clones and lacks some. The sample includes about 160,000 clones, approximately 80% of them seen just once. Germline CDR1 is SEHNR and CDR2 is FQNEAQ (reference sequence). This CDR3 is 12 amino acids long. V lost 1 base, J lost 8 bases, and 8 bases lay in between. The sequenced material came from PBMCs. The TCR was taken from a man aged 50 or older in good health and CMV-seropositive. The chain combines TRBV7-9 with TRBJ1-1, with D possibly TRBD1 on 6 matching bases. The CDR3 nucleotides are TGTGCCAGCAGCTTAGAGAGGGGGGAAGCTTTCTTT. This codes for CASSLERGEAFF.